The 2 T cell receptor beta chains in this list originate from one sample, sequenced in a study of blood T cell repertoires in COVID-19. Profiled with immunoSEQ multiplex PCR; TCRdb holds only in-frame clones, not every one. The sample lists hundreds of thousands of clones, approximately 86% occurring once. The material sequenced was peripheral blood. The receptors shown here come from a man between 60 and 75 years old who had recovered from COVID-19.

The chain combines TRBV24-1 with TRBJ2-3, with a possible D match to TRBD1 (5 bases). There are 17 residues in the CDR3. The V gene's germline CDR1 is KGHDR and CDR2 SFDVKD. Between the trimmed V and J ends, which lost 1 base and 0 bases, there was a span of 13 bases. CDR3 nucleotide sequence: TGTGCCACCAGTGATTTAGGGCAGGGCACTAGCACAGATACGCAGTATTTT. Translation: CATSDLGQGTSTDTQYF.

The rearrangement links TRBV6-5 to TRBJ2-7; D is possibly TRBD1 (6 bases). With 6 bases removed from V and 6 bases from J, the gap between germline ends came to 21 bases. CDR1 is MNHEY, CDR2 SVGAGI, per germline. The CDR3 runs to 15 residues. The CDR3 is CASRDPGVWAGEQYF. In DNA, the CDR3 is TGTGCCAGCAGAGATCCAGGGGTTTGGGCGGGCGAGCAGTACTTC.